The clone carrying this T cell receptor beta chain was seen ten or more times. Trimming cost V 2 bases and J 2 bases, with 12 bases left between them. Looked up from germline, CDR1 is SGHTA and CDR2 is FQGTGA. CDR3 length equals 15 residues. This sample was included in a study of regulatory T cells in long-lasting Graves disease. Assembly of TCR beta libraries relied on iRepertoire HTBI primers together with Arm-PCR of CDR3 regions. TCRdb re-derived calls from the multiplex PCR reads in MiXCR, one entry per CDR3 protein. Of about 560,000 distinct CDR3 sequences listed, roughly 16% are singletons. As for time point: newly diagnosed GD, antithyroid drugs for less than 3 months. Scientists built the TCR library using RNA that was extracted from PBMCs. This sample was also put to use in a study of T cells in Graves' hyperthyroidism and ophthalmopathy.

Sequencing used peripheral blood mononuclear cells (PBMCs), obtained at new diagnosis, from a patient treated with antithyroid drugs. The source of this sequence is a man between 18 and 35 years old with Graves disease. The chain recombines TRBV7-3 with TRBJ1-1; a possible D gene is TRBD1 (5 bases). The CDR3 spells CASSLFGGKNTEAFF. CDR3 nucleotide sequence: TGTGCCAGCAGCTTATTCGGGGGGAAAAACACTGAAGCTTTCTTT.